This T cell receptor beta chain is drawn from a study of breast tumors, draining lymph nodes, adjacent tissues. Germline-derived CDR1 and CDR2 are SNHLY and FYNNEI. This CDR3 comprises 14 residues. With regard to this clonotype: One end of the junction varies from germline; a read error may be responsible.

TCRdb called the multiplex PCR reads again in MiXCR, with one record for every CDR3 protein. In the table there are 20,000 to 25,000 distinct CDR3 sequences, around 23% of which are singletons. This sequence originates from a female donor with breast cancer. Some clones in this sample may be carry-over from other donors' samples. V gene TRBV2 combines with J gene TRBJ2-6; TRBD1 might be the D (5 bases). Material: breast tumor tissue. DNA of the CDR3: TGTGCCACCCAACGGTGCTCTGGGGCCAGCGTCCTGACTTTC. It is translated as CATQRCSGASVLTF.